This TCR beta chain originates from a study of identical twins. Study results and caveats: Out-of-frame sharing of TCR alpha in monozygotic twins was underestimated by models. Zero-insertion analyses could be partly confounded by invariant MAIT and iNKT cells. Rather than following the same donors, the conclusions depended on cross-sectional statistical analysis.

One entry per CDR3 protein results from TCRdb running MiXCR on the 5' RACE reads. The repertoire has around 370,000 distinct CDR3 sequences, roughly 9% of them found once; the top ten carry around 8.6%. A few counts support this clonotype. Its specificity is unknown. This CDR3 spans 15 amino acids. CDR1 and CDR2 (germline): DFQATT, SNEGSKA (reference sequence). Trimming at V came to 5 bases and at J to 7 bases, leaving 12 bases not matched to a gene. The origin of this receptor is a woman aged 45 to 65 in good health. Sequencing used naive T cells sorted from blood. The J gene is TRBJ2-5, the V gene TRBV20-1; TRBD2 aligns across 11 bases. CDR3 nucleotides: TGCAGTGCTGTCCCGGGACTAGCGGCCGACGTGACCCAGTACTTC. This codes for CSAVPGLAADVTQYF.